This T cell receptor (beta chain) was identified during a study of blood T cells in healthy people across ages. Each sample yielded at least 5.5 micrograms of PBMC total RNA. In this sample, this clonotype turned up many times. Its antigen is as yet unknown. A junction end diverges from the germline sequence, so it may reflect a read error. Whole-study findings and limits: Naive T cell percentage by flow cytometry tracked strongly with beta diversity. Older age went with lower TCR beta diversity per million T cells, in a roughly linear way.

This CDR3 is 14 amino acids long. Germline CDR1 SGHRS, CDR2 YFSETQ. For the second PCR, which ran for about 7 to 11 cycles, a sample-barcoded 5' primer and a J-beta primer mix were used. One entry per CDR3 protein, called by TCRdb with MiXCR from the 5' RACE reads. The sample includes 1.5 million to 2 million distinct CDR3 sequences, 28% of them seen just once. The specimen sequenced was blood. The J gene is TRBJ2-3, the V gene TRBV5-1; TRBD1 matches 7 bases. The TCR comes from a woman aged 25 to 39 in good health. CDR3 region: CASSKGQGTDTQYF. The DNA of the CDR3 is TGTGCCAGCAGCAAAGGACAGGGCACAGATACGCAGTATTTT.